Listed here are 2 T cell receptor beta chains from one sample, sequenced in a study of T cell responses to AZD1222 COVID-19 vaccine. Repertoires were generated with immunoSEQ multiplex PCR, while TCRdb's copy carries only in-frame clones and drops some. The table includes 100,000 to 150,000 clones, about 91% detected once. Sequencing was performed on peripheral blood, taken 28 days after the second AZD1222 dose. The receptors were sampled from an adult who received the AZD1222 COVID-19 vaccine.

The rearrangement links TRBV2 to TRBJ2-7; D is possibly TRBD1 (6 bases). This CDR3 contains 12 residues. CDR1 and CDR2 from the germline V gene are SNHLY and FYNNEI. V was cut by 5 bases and J by 8 bases, with 13 bases left in between. The CDR3 sequence: CASSIKDSKQYF. The CDR3 DNA reads as TGTGCCAGCAGTATTAAGGACAGTAAGCAGTACTTC.

The V and J genes are TRBV7-8 and TRBJ1-2; weak D call: TRBD1 (6 bases). The V gene's germline CDR1 is SGHVS and CDR2 FQNEAQ. Trimming took 5 bases from V and 8 from J, leaving 18 bases between them. The CDR3 runs 14 residues. For the CDR3, the DNA is TGTGCCAGCAGCGCCTCCAGGGGATCTATGGGCTACACCTTC. As protein: CASSASRGSMGYTF. Using reference TRBV7-8 and TRBJ1-2 for the parts outside the CDR3, the full variable domain is GAGVSQSPRYKVAKRGQDVALRCDPISGHVSLFWYQQALGQGPEFLTYFQNEAQLDKSGLPSDRFFAERPEGSVSTLKIQRTQQEDSAVYLCASSASRGSMGYTFGSGTRLTVV.